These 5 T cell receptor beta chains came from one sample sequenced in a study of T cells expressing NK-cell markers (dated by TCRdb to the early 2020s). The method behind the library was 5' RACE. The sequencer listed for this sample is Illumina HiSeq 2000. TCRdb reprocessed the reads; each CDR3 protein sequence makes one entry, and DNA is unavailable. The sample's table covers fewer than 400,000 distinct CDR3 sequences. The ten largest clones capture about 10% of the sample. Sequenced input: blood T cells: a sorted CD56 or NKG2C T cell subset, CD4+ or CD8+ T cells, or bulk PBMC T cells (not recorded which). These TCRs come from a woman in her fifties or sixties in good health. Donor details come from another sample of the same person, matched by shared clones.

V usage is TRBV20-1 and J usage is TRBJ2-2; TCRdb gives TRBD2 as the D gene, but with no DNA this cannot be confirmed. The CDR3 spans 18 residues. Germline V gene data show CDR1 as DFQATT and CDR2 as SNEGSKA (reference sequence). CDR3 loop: CSARDRLAGGPGSGELFF.

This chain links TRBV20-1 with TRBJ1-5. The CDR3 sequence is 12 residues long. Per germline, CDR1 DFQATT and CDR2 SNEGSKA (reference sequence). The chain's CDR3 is CSAQYGGQPQHF.

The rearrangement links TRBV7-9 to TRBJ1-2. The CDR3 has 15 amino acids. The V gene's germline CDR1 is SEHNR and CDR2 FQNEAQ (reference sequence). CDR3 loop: CASSLITSSNYGYTF.

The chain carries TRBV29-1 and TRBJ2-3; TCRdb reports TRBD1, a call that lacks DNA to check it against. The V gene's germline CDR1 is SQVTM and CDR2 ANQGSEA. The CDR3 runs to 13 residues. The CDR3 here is CSAPDRDTDTQYF.

CDR3 region: CASSIGGGYTEAFF. J is TRBJ1-1 and V is TRBV19; with no DNA, the TCRdb D assignment of TRBD1 cannot be verified. From germline, CDR1 is LNHDA and CDR2 SQIVND (reference sequence). This CDR3 has 14 residues. Full variable domain (missing parts from reference TRBV19 and TRBJ1-1): DGGITQSPKYLFRKEGQNVTLSCEQNLNHDAMYWYRQDPGQGLRLIYYSQIVNDFQKGDIAEGYSVSREKKESFPLTVTSAQKNPTAFYLCASSIGGGYTEAFFGQGTRLTVV.